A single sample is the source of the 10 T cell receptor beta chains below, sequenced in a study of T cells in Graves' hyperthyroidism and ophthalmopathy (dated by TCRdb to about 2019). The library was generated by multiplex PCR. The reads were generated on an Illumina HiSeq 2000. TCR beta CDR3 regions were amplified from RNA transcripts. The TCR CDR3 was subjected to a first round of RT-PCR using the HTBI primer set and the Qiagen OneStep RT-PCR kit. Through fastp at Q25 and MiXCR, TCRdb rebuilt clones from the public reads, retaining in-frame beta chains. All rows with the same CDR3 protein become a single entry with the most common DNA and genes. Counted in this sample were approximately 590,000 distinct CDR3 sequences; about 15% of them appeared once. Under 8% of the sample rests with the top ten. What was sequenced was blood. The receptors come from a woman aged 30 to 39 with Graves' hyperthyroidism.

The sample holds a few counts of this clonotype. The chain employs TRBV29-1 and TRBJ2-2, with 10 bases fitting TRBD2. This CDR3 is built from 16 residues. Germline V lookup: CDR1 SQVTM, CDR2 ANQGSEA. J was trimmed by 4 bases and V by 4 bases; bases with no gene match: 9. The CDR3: CSVGGISGRFTGELFF. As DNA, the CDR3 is TGCAGCGTTGGGGGGATTAGCGGGAGGTTCACCGGGGAGCTGTTTTTT.

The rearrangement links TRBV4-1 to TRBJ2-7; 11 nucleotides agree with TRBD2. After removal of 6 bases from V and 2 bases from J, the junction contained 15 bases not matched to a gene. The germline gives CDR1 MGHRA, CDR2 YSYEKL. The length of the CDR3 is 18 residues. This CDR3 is CASSLDRVGLAGAYEQYF. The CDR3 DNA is TGCGCCAGCAGTCTGGACAGGGTTGGACTAGCGGGTGCCTACGAGCAGTACTTC.

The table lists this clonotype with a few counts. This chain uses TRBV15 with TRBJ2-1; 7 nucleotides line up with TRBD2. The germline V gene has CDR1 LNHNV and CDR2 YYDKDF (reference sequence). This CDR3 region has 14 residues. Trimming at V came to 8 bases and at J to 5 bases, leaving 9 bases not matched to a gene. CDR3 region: CATQPGLPNNEQFF. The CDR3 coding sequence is TGTGCCACCCAACCGGGACTACCCAACAATGAGCAGTTCTTC.

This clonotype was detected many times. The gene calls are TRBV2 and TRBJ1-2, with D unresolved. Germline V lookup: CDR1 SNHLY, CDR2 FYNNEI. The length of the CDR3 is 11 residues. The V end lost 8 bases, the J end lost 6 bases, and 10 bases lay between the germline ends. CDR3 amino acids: CASPEMNGYTF. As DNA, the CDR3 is TGTGCCAGCCCCGAGATGAATGGCTACACCTTC.

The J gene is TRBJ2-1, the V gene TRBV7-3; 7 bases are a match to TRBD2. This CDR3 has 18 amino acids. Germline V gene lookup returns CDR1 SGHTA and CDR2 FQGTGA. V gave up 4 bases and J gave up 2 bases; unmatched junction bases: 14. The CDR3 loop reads CASSSFTSVNLPYNEQFF. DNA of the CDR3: TGTGCCAGCAGCTCATTTACTAGCGTGAATCTCCCCTACAATGAGCAGTTCTTC.

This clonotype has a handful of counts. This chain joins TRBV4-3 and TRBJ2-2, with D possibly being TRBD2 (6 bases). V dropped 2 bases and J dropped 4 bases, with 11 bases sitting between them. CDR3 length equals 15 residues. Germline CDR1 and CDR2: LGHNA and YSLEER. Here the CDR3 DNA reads TGCGCCAGCAGCCAACTCGGACTACTCACCGGGGAGCTGTTTTTT. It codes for CASSQLGLLTGELFF.

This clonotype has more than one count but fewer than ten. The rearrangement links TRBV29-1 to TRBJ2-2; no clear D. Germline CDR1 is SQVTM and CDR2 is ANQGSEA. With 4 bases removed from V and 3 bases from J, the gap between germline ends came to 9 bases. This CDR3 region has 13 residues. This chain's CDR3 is CSVGVYHTGELFF. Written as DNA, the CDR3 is TGCAGCGTTGGCGTCTACCACACCGGGGAGCTGTTTTTT.

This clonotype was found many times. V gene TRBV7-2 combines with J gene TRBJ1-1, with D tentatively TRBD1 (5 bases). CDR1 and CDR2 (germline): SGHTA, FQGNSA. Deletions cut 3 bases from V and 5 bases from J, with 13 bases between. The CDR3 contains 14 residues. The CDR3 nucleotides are TGTGCCAGCAGCTTCCAGGGTTCGGCAACTGAAGCTTTCTTT. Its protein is CASSFQGSATEAFF.

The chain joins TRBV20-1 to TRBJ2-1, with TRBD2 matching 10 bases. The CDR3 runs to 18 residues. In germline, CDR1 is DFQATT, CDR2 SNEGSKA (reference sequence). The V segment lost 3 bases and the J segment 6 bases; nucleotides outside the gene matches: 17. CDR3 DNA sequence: TGCAGTGCTAGTACCCTCCCCCCTCTAGCGGGAGCACTCAATGAGCAGTTCTTC. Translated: CSASTLPPLAGALNEQFF.

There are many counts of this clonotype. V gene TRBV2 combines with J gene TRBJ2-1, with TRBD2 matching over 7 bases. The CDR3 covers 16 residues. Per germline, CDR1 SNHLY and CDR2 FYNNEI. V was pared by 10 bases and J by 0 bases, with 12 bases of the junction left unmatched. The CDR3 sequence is CAISPNLAVSYNEQFF. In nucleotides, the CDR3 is TGTGCCATTAGCCCTAACCTAGCGGTCTCCTACAATGAGCAGTTCTTC.